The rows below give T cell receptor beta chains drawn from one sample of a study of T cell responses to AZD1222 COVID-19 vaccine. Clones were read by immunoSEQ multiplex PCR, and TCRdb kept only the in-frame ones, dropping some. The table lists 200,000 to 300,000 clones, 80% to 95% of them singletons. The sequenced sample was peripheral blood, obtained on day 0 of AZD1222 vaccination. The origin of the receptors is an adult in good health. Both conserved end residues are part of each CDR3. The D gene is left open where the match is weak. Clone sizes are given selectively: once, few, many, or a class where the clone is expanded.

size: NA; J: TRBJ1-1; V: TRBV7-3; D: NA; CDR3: CASSLAPSSEAFF; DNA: TGTGCCAGCAGCTTAGCGCCCTCAAGTGAAGCTTTCTTT
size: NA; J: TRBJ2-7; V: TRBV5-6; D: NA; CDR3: CASSPQGGLSSYEQYF; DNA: TGTGCCAGCAGCCCACAGGGCGGACTGTCCTCCTACGAGCAGTACTTC
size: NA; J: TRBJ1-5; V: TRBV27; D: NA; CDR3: CASSPQGSHQPQHF; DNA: TGTGCCAGCAGTCCCCAAGGGTCGCATCAGCCCCAGCATTTT
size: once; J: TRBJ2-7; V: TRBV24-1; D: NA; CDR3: CAIPGFSYEQYF; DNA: TGTGCCATTCCGGGATTCTCCTACGAGCAGTACTTC
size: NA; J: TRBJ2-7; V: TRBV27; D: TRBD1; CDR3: CASKGQASSYEQYF; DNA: TGTGCCAGCAAGGGACAGGCTAGCTCCTACGAGCAGTACTTC
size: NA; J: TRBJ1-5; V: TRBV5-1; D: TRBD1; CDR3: CASSLGTGGGNQPQHF; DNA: TGCGCCAGCAGCTTGGGGACAGGGGGTGGCAATCAGCCCCAGCATTTT
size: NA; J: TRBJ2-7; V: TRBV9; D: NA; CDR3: CASSVAPTSSYEQYF; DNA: TGTGCCAGCAGCGTAGCTCCGACAAGCTCCTACGAGCAGTACTTC
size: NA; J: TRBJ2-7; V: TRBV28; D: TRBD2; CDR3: CASSSPQGGRREQYF; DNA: TGTGCCAGCAGTTCCCCCCAGGGAGGGAGGCGGGAGCAGTACTTC
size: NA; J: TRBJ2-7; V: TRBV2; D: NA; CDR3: CASSVILGHEQYF; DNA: TGTGCCAGCAGTGTTATCCTCGGGCACGAGCAGTACTTC
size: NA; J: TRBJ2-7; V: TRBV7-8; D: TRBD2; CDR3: CASSLQTSGRYEQYF; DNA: TGTGCCAGCAGCTTGCAGACTAGCGGGAGGTACGAGCAGTACTTC
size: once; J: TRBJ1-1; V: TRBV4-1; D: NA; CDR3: CASSQGGIGSMNTEAFF; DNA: TGCGCCAGCAGCCAAGGGGGGATAGGCAGCATGAACACTGAAGCTTTCTTT
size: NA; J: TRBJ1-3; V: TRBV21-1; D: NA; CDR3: CASAVGSGNTIYF; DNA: NA
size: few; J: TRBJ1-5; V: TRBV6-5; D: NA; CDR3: CASSSPSWGSNQPQHF; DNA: TGTGCCAGCAGTTCCCCATCGTGGGGTAGCAATCAGCCCCAGCATTTT
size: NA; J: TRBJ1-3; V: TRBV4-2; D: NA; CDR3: CASSQLDTIYF; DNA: TGTGCCAGCAGCCAATTGGACACCATATATTTT
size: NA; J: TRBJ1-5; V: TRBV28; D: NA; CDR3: CASSSQGEAQHF; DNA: TGTGCCAGCAGTTCTCAGGGAGAAGCCCAGCATTTT
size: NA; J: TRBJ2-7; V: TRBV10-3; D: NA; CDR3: CAINLRVDSYSYEQYF; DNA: TGTGCCATCAACCTACGTGTGGACAGCTATTCCTACGAGCAGTACTTC
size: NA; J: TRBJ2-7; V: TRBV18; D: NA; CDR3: CASSPRPGTAVGEQYF; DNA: TGTGCCAGCTCACCACGGCCCGGGACCGCTGTCGGCGAGCAGTACTTC
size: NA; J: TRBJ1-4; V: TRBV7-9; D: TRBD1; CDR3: CASSSQGLGEKLFF; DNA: TGTGCCAGCAGCTCACAGGGGCTAGGGGAAAAACTGTTTTTT
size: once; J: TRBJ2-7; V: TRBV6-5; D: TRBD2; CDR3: CASSSRGDFSYEQYF; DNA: TGTGCCAGCAGTTCTCGGGGGGACTTCTCCTACGAGCAGTACTTC
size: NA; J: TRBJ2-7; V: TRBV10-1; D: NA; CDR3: CASGGHPYEQYF; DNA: TGCGCCAGCGGGGGACACCCCTACGAGCAGTACTTC
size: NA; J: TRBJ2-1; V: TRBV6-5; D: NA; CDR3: CASRHTLDGYNEQFF; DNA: TGTGCCAGCAGACACACCCTGGACGGTTACAATGAGCAGTTCTTC
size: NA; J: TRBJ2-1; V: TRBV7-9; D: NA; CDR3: CASSAGVGEQFF; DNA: TGTGCCAGCAGCGCTGGGGTGGGTGAGCAGTTCTTC
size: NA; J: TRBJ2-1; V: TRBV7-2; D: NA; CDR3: CASSLETGPPSEYNEQFF; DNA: TGTGCCAGCAGCTTAGAGACGGGGCCCCCTAGCGAGTACAATGAGCAGTTCTTC
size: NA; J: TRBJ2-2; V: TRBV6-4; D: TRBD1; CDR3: CASSEQGGTGELFF; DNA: TGTGCCAGCAGTGAACAGGGGGGCACCGGGGAGCTGTTTTTT
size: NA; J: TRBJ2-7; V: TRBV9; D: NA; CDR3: CASSVAAGHAYEQYF; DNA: TGTGCCAGCAGCGTAGCAGCCGGGCACGCCTACGAGCAGTACTTC
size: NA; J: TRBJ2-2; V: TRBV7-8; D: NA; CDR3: CASSLGGNTGELFF; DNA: TGTGCCAGCAGCTTAGGAGGAAACACCGGGGAGCTGTTTTTT
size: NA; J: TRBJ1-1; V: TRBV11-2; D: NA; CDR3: CASSIGAEGRRAFF; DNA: TGTGCCAGCAGCATAGGGGCCGAGGGCCGGAGGGCTTTCTTT
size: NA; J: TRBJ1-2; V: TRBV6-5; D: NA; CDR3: CASSHGGLNGYTF; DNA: TGTGCCAGCAGCCACGGGGGACTTAATGGCTACACCTTC
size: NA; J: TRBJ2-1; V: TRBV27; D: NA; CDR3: CASSDSSFGGYNEQFF; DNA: TGTGCCAGCAGTGACTCCTCCTTCGGGGGCTACAATGAGCAGTTCTTC
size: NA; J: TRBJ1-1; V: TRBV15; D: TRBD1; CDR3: CATSRDKRTGGASTEAFF; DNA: TGTGCCACCAGCAGAGATAAGAGGACAGGGGGCGCGAGCACTGAAGCTTTCTTT
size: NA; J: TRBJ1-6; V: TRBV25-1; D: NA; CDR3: CASTAKGSPLHF; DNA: TGTGCCAGCACCGCGAAAGGTTCACCCCTCCACTTT
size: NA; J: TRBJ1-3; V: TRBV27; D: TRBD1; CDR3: CASSSTGGAGNTIYF; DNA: TGTGCCAGCAGTTCGACAGGGGGGGCTGGAAACACCATATATTTT
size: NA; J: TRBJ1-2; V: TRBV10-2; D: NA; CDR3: CASSESNRVPYGYTF; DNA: TGCGCCAGCAGTGAGTCCAACAGGGTACCCTATGGCTACACCTTC
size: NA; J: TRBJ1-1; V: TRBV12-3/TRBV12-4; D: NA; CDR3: CASSLSAGEAFF; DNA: TGTGCCAGCAGTTTATCGGCCGGCGAGGCTTTCTTT
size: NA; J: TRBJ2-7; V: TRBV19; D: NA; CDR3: CASSISRSASGEQYF; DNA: TGTGCCAGTAGTATCAGTAGGAGCGCTTCCGGGGAGCAGTACTTC
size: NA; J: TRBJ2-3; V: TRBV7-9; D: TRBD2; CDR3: CASSPPLLAGAYDTQYF; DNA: TGTGCCAGCAGCCCCCCCCTCCTAGCGGGGGCCTATGATACGCAGTATTTT
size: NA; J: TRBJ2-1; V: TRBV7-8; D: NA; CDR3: CASSLVAEQFF; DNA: TGTGCCAGCAGCTTAGTTGCGGAGCAGTTCTTC
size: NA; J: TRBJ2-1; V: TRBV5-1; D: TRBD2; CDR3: CASSLGLAEGSNEQFF; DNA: TGCGCCAGCAGCTTGGGGCTAGCGGAGGGAAGCAATGAGCAGTTCTTC
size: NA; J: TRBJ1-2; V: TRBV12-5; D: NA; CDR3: CASAVLGRGGYTF; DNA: TGTGCTAGTGCCGTGCTGGGGCGAGGGGGCTACACCTTC
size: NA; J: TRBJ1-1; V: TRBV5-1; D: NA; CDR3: CASSVNSALMNTEAFF; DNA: TGCGCCAGCAGCGTTAACAGTGCCCTTATGAACACTGAAGCTTTCTTT
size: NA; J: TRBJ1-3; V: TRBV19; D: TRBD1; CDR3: CASSREDRAPGNTIYF; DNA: TGTGCCAGTAGTAGAGAGGACAGGGCGCCTGGAAACACCATATATTTT
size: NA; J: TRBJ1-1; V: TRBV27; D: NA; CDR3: CASSFYTGAPFF; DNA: TGTGCCAGCAGTTTCTATACGGGAGCGCCTTTCTTT
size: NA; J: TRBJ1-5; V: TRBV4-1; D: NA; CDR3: CASSQGRGRPQHF; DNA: TGCGCCAGCAGCCAAGGGAGGGGAAGGCCCCAGCATTTT
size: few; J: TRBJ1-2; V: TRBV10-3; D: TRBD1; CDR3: CAISPGQGPLGYTF; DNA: TGTGCCATCAGTCCGGGACAGGGACCGCTAGGCTACACCTTC
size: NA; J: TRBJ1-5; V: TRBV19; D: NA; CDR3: CASSIRGRRDPSNQPQHF; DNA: TGTGCCAGTAGTATTAGGGGCCGACGGGATCCCAGCAATCAGCCCCAGCATTTT
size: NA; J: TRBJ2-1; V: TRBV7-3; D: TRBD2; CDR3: CATRLAASNEQFF; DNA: TGTGCCACGCGGCTAGCGGCGTCCAATGAGCAGTTCTTC
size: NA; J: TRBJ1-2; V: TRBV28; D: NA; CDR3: CASSLGGTDPYGYTF; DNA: TGTGCCAGCAGTTTAGGAGGGACCGACCCCTATGGCTACACCTTC
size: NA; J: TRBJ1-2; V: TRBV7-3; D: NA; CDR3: CASRPKGNSGWDRYGYTF; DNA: TGTGCCAGCAGACCGAAGGGAAACTCGGGCTGGGATAGGTATGGCTACACCTTC
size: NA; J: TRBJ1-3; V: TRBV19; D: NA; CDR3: CASSDQASGNTIYF; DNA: TGTGCCAGTAGTGATCAGGCTTCTGGAAACACCATATATTTT
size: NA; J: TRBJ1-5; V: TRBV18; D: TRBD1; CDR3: CASSNRGRNQPQHF; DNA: TGTGCCAGCTCGAACAGGGGGCGGAATCAGCCCCAGCATTTT